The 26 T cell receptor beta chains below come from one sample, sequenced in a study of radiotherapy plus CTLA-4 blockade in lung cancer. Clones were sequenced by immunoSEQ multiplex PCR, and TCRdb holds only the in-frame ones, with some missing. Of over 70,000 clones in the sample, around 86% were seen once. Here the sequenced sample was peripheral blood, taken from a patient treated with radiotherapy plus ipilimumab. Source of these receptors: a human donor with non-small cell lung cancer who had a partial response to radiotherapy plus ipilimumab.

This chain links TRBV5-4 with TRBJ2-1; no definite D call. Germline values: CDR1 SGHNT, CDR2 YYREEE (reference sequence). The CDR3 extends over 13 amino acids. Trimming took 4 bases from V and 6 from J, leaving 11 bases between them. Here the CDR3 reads CASSPYLGNEQFF. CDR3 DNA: TGTGCCAGCAGCCCCTATCTTGGCAATGAGCAGTTCTTC.

In DNA, the CDR3 is TGTGCCAGCAAGGCAGGCGGGGACTATGGCTACACCTTC. As protein: CASKAGGDYGYTF. The V call is TRBV2, the J call TRBJ1-2; D ambiguous. V was cut by 7 bases and J by 3 bases, with 12 bases left in between. The CDR3 length is 13 residues. Germline CDR1 reads SNHLY; CDR2 reads FYNNEI.

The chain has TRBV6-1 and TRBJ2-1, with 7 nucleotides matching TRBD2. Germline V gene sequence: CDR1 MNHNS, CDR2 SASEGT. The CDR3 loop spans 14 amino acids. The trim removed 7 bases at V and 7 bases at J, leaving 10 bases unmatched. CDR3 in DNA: TGTGCCAGCACCCTTTCCGGGACTATAAATGAGCAGTTCTTC. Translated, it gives CASTLSGTINEQFF.

CDR3 region: CASSLENRLSYTF. The CDR3 DNA reads TGTGCCAGCAGCTTGGAAAACAGGTTATCCTACACCTTC. The V gene is TRBV5-5, the J gene TRBJ1-2; D is possibly TRBD1 (5 bases). Germline V gene data show CDR1 as SGHKS and CDR2 as YYEKEE (reference sequence). This CDR3 contains 13 residues. Deletions cut 0 bases from V and 10 bases from J, with 13 bases between.

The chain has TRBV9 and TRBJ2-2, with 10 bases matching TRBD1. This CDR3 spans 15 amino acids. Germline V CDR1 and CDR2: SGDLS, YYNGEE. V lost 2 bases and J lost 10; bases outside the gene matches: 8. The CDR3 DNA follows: TGTGCCAGCAGCGTGACAGGACAGGGGGGCATGGAGCTGTTTTTT. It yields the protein CASSVTGQGGMELFF.

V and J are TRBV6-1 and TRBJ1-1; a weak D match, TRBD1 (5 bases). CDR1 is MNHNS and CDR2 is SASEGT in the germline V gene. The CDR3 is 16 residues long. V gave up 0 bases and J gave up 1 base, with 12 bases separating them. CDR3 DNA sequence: TGTGCCAGCAGTGAAGCGCAGGGTGGTGGGAACACTGAAGCTTTCTTT. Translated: CASSEAQGGGNTEAFF.

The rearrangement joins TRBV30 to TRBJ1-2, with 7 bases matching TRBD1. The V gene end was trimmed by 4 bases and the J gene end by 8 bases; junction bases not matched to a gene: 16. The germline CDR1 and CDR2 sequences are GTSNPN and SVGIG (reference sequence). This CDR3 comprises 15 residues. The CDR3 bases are TGTGCCTGGACTCTTCCGGGACAGATAAGGGGCGGCTACACCTTC. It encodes CAWTLPGQIRGGYTF.

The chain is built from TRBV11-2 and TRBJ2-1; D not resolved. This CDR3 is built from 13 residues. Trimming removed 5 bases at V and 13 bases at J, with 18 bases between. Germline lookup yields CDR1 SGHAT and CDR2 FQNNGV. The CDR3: CASSKEKSASQFF. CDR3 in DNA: TGTGCCAGCAGCAAGGAGAAGAGCGCTTCTCAGTTCTTC.

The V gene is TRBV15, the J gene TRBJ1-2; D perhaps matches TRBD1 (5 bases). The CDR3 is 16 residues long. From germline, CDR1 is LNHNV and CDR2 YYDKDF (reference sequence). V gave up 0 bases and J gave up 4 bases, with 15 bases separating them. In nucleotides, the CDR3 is TGTGCCACCAGCAGAGACTATCAGGGAATGGGCTATGGCTACACCTTC. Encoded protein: CATSRDYQGMGYGYTF.

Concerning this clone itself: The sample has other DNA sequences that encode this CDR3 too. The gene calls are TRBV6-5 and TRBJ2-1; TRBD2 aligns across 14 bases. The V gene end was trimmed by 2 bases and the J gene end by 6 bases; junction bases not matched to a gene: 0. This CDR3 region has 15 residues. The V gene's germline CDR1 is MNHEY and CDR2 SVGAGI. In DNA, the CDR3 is TGTGCCAGCAGTTACGGACTAGCGGGGGGCAATGAGCAGTTCTTC. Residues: CASSYGLAGGNEQFF.

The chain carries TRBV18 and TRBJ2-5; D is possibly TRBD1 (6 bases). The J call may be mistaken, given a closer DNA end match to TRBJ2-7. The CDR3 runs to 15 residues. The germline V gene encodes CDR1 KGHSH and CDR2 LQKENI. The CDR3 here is CASSRATGLTYEQYF. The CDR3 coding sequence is TGTGCCAGCTCAAGAGCGACAGGTCTTACCTACGAGCAGTACTTC.

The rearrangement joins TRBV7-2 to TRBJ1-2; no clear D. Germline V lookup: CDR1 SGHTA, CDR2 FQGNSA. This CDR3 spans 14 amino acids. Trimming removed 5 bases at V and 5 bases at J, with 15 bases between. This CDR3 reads CASSHDWSRYGYTF. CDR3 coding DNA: TGTGCCAGCAGCCACGACTGGTCTCGATATGGCTACACCTTC.

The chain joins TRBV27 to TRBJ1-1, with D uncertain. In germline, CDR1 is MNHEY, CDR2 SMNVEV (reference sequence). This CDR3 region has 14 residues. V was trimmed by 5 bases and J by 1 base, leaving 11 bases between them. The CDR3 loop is CASSAHQANTEAFF. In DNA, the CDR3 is TGTGCCAGCAGTGCCCATCAAGCGAACACTGAAGCTTTCTTT.

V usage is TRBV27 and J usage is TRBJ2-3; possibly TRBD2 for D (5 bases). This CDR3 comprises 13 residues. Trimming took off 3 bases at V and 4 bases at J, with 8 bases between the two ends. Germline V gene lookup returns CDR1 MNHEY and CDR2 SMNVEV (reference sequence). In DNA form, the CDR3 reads TGTGCCAGCAGTTTCCTAGCTCCAGATACGCAGTATTTT. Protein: CASSFLAPDTQYF.

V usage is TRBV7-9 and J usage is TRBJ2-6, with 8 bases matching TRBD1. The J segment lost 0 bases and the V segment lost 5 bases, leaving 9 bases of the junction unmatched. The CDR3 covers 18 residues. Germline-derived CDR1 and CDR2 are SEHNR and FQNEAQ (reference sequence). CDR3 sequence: CASSQAGTGTSGANVLTF. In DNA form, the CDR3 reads TGTGCCAGCAGCCAAGCCGGGACAGGAACCTCTGGGGCCAACGTCCTGACTTTC.

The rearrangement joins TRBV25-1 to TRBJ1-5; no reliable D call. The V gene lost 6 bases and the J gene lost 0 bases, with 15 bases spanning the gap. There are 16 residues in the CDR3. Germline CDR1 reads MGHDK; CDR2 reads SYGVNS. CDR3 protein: CASSGPNRYSNQPQHF. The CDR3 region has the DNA TGTGCCAGCAGCGGTCCGAACCGTTATAGCAATCAGCCCCAGCATTTT.

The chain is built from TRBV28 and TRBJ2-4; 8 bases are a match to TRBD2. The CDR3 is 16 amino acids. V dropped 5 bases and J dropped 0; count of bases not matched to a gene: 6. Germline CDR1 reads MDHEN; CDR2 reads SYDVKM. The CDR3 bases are TGTGCCAGCAGTGGATTACTAGCGGCAGCCAAAAACATTCAGTACTTC. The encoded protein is CASSGLLAAAKNIQYF.

The CDR3 region is CASSAGAGELFF. The CDR3 DNA is TGTGCCAGCAGCGCAGGGGCCGGGGAGCTGTTTTTT. The J gene is TRBJ2-2, the V gene TRBV11-3, with D possibly matching TRBD1 (6 bases). Trimming shortened V by 5 bases and J by 6 bases, and 7 bases separated the two germline ends. The CDR3 loop spans 12 amino acids. CDR1 and CDR2 from the germline V gene are SGHNT and YENEEA.

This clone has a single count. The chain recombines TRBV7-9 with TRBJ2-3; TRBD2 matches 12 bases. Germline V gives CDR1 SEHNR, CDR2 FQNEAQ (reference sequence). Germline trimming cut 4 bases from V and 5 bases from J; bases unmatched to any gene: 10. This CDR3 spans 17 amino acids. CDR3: CASSSKTSGSNQDTQYF. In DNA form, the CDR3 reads TGTGCCAGCAGCTCCAAGACTAGCGGGAGTAATCAAGATACGCAGTATTTT. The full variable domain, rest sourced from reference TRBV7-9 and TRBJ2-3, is DTGVSQNPRHKITKRGQNVTFRCDPISEHNRLYWYRQTLGQGPEFLTYFQNEAQLEKSRLLSDRFSAERPKGSFSTLEIQRTEQGDSAMYLCASSSKTSGSNQDTQYFGPGTRLTVL.

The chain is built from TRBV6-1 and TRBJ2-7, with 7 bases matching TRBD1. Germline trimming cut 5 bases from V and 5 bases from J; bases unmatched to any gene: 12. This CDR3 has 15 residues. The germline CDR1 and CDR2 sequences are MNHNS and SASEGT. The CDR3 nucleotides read TGTGCCAGCAGTCTCCTGACAGGGCTTGGACACGAGCAGTACTTC. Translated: CASSLLTGLGHEQYF.

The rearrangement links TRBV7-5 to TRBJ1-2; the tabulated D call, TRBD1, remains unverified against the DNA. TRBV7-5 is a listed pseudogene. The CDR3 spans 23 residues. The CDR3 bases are TGTGCCAGAAGCTTAGTTTTCCCACTAAGTACGTGGGACAGGGCGTCGGATGTCTATGGCTACACCTTC. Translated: CARSLVFPLSTWDRASDVYGYTF.

CDR3 sequence (DNA): TGCGCCAGCAGCCAAGCAGTGGGAGATAGCACAGATACGCAGTATTTT. Amino acids: CASSQAVGDSTDTQYF. V and J are TRBV4-3 and TRBJ2-3; perhaps TRBD2 as D (5 bases). Germline assignment: CDR1 LGHNA and CDR2 YSLEER. The CDR3 consists of 16 residues. V dropped 1 base and J dropped 0 bases, with 11 bases sitting between them.

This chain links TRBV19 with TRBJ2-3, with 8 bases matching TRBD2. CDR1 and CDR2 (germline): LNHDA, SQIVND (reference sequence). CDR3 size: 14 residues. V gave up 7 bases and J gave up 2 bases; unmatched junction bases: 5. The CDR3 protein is CASKAGGATDTQYF. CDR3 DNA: TGTGCCAGTAAGGCGGGGGGAGCCACAGATACGCAGTATTTT. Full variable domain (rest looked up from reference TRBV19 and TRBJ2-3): DGGITQSPKYLFRKEGQNVTLSCEQNLNHDAMYWYRQDPGQGLRLIYYSQIVNDFQKGDIAEGYSVSREKKESFPLTVTSAQKNPTAFYLCASKAGGATDTQYFGPGTRLTVL.

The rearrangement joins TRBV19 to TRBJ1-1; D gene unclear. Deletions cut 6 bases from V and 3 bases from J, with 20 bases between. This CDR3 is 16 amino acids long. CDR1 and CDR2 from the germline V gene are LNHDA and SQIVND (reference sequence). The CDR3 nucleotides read TGTGCCAGTAGGGAGGGCCGGGCACCGATTTACACTGAAGCTTTCTTT. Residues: CASREGRAPIYTEAFF.

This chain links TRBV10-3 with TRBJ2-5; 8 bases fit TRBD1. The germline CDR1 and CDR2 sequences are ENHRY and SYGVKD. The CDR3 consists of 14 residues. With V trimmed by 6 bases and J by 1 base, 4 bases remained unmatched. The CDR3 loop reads CAISRTGSQETQYF. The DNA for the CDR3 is TGTGCCATCAGCCGGACAGGGAGCCAAGAGACCCAGTACTTC.

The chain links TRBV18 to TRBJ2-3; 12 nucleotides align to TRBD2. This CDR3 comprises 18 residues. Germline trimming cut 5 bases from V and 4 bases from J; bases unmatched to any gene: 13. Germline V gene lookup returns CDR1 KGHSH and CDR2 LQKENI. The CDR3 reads CASSAGLAGTVGADTQYF. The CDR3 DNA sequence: TGTGCCAGCTCAGCTGGACTAGCGGGAACCGTGGGGGCAGATACGCAGTATTTT.